This T cell receptor beta chain was identified in a study of blood T cells in healthy people across ages. Findings and caveats of the study: Greater diversity and more naive CD4+ cells were seen in long-lived donors than in aged donors.

Germline values: CDR1 SGHAT, CDR2 FQNNGV. The CDR3 covers 16 residues. Total RNA amounts of at least 6 micrograms were extracted per sample. Turning to this clonotype: Its antigen remains unidentified.

A second PCR of 7 to 11 cycles used a sample-barcoded 5' primer and a J-beta primer mix. Each cDNA molecule was tagged by a template-switch adaptor with 12 random nucleotides. TCRdb independently ran MiXCR on the 5' RACE reads; one entry per CDR3 protein. The sample holds about 1.4 million distinct CDR3 sequences; roughly 64% are singletons and the top ten take roughly 6.3%. The receptor was derived from a man between 18 and 35 years old in good health. Sequencing used blood. The V gene is TRBV11-2, the J gene TRBJ2-4; D is ambiguous. The J call is doubtful: the DNA matches TRBJ2-5 better. The CDR3 is CASSEDGWGFQETQYF. The CDR3 nucleotides read TGTGCCAGCAGCGAGGACGGGTGGGGTTTCCAAGAGACCCAGTACTTC.